The clone carrying this TCR beta chain came up a few times. Time point specified: newly diagnosed GD, antithyroid drugs for less than 3 months. PBMCs provided the RNA from which the TCR library was made. This specimen belongs to a study of regulatory T cells in long-lasting Graves disease. Germline V lookup: CDR1 MGHDK, CDR2 SYGVNS. The CDR3 loop spans 10 amino acids. Trimming took off 11 bases at V and 3 bases at J, with 7 bases between the two ends. Both iRepertoire HTBI primers and Arm-PCR of CDR3 regions were used to build the TCR beta libraries. Each CDR3 protein gets one entry after TCRdb re-called the multiplex PCR reads with MiXCR. This sample has about 540,000 distinct CDR3 sequences, with roughly 12% found just once. These same data were also listed under a study on T cells in Graves' hyperthyroidism and ophthalmopathy. This second report adds: HTBI primers were employed in a first-round RT-PCR of the TCR CDR3.

The receptor was derived from a man aged 25-40 years with Graves disease. The chain uses TRBV25-1 and TRBJ1-1; D unresolved. Here the sequenced sample was peripheral blood mononuclear cells (PBMCs), taken at new diagnosis, from a patient treated with antithyroid drugs. The chain's CDR3 is CAGRDTEAFF. The DNA of the CDR3 is TGTGCCGGAAGGGACACTGAAGCTTTCTTT.